The 11 T cell receptor beta chains below come from one sample, sequenced in a study of Graves' ophthalmopathy and Graves' hyperthyroidism. CDR3 regions of TCR beta were amplified from RNA transcripts. RT-PCR was first run with HTBI primers, then multiplex PCR in a second round. TCRdb called the multiplex PCR reads again in MiXCR, with one record for every CDR3 protein. This table holds over a million distinct CDR3 sequences, less than 45% found once. The sequenced sample consisted of peripheral blood or thyroid tissue (not recorded which). These receptors all stem from an adult man with Graves' hyperthyroidism.

This clonotype was detected many times. The chain combines TRBV6-4 with TRBJ1-6; no definite D call. The CDR3 is made up of 15 amino acids. V lost 4 bases and J 5 bases, leaving 12 bases between the germline ends. The V gene's germline CDR1 is MRHNA and CDR2 SNTAGT. The CDR3 region has the DNA TGTGCCAGCAGTGCCTCGGGTTTCGATAATTCACCCCTCCACTTT. It encodes CASSASGFDNSPLHF.

This clonotype was picked up a small number of times. This rearrangement joins TRBV7-9 to TRBJ2-5; D possibly uses TRBD1 or TRBD2 (5 bases each). Germline values: CDR1 SEHNR, CDR2 FQNEAQ (reference sequence). The CDR3 contains 17 residues. V was trimmed by 5 bases and J by 4 bases, leaving 23 bases between them. The CDR3 sequence is CASSPIRGRNTIETQYF. For the CDR3, the DNA is TGTGCCAGCAGCCCCATTCGGGGCCGCAACACCATAGAGACCCAGTACTTC.

The V call is TRBV5-1, the J call TRBJ1-5; tentative D call: TRBD1 (5 bases). Trimming removed 3 bases from V and 7 bases from J, with 17 bases in between. The CDR3 length is 15 residues. CDR1 and CDR2 from the germline V gene are SGHRS and YFSETQ. The CDR3 coding sequence is TGCGCCAGCAGCTCCCCGGGAGGCGGGGCGCAGCCCCAGCATTTT. This encodes CASSSPGGGAQPQHF.

This clonotype came up a few times. This chain connects TRBV6-6 to TRBJ2-7; 7 bases are a match to TRBD2. The trim removed 6 bases at V and 2 bases at J, leaving 4 bases unmatched. Looked up from germline, CDR1 is MNHNY and CDR2 is SVGAGI (reference sequence). The CDR3 has 13 residues. The CDR3 nucleotides are TGTGCCAGCAGGGCAGCGGGGCCCTACGAGCAGTACTTC. Translation: CASRAAGPYEQYF.

Ten or more counts support this clonotype. The CDR3 loop reads CASRVRDRDNSPLHF. The CDR3 bases are TGTGCCAGCAGGGTCCGGGACAGGGATAATTCACCCCTCCACTTT. The V call is TRBV11-2, the J call TRBJ1-6; 9 nucleotides line up with TRBD1. The CDR3 consists of 15 residues. Germline V CDR1 and CDR2: SGHAT, FQNNGV. With 6 bases clipped from V and 5 bases from J, the junction kept 5 bases outside the gene matches.

The chain has TRBV2 and TRBJ2-1; D might be TRBD1 or TRBD2, each matching 6 bases. The germline gives CDR1 SNHLY, CDR2 FYNNEI. The CDR3 totals 13 residues. The V gene lost 7 bases and the J gene lost 8 bases, with 15 bases spanning the gap. The CDR3 protein is CASIRGQDDEQFF. The CDR3, as DNA: TGTGCCAGCATCCGGGGGCAGGACGATGAGCAGTTCTTC.

This clonotype has only one observation. The chain joins TRBV7-6 to TRBJ2-2; D assignment may be TRBD1 or TRBD2 (5 bases each). Trimming removed 5 bases at V and 6 bases at J, with 28 bases between. Per germline, CDR1 SGHVS and CDR2 FNYEAQ. CDR3 length: 19 amino acids. In DNA form, the CDR3 reads TGTGCCAGCAGCCTCGCGGCCAGCACCGGGACCCGGCTCCCCGGGGAGCTGTTTTTT. This translates into CASSLAASTGTRLPGELFF.

This clonotype has a count of ten or more. The rearrangement joins TRBV20-1 to TRBJ2-7; D remains ambiguous. CDR3 length equals 13 residues. Trimming left V 8 bases short and J 0 bases short, with 14 bases between. Germline CDR1 DFQATT, CDR2 SNEGSKA (reference sequence). CDR3 residues: CSPEPRASYEQYF. The CDR3 region has the DNA TGCAGTCCCGAGCCTCGAGCCTCCTACGAGCAGTACTTC.

The chain links TRBV29-1 to TRBJ2-5; 10 nucleotides line up with TRBD1. Per germline, CDR1 SQVTM and CDR2 ANQGSEA. J gave up 5 bases and V 4 bases, and 7 bases lay outside the gene matches. This CDR3 comprises 14 residues. CDR3 DNA sequence: TGCAGCGTTGGGACAGGGGGTACTGTGGAGACCCAGTACTTC. Residues: CSVGTGGTVETQYF.

The rearrangement uses TRBV25-1 and TRBJ2-5; D gene ambiguous. CDR1 is MGHDK, CDR2 SYGVNS, per germline. The CDR3 covers 9 residues. V was pared by 8 bases and J by 2 bases, with 0 bases between. CDR3 DNA: TGTGCCAGCCAAGAGACCCAGTACTTC. It translates to CASQETQYF.

Only a few counts were recorded for this clonotype. This chain uses TRBV14 with TRBJ2-7; 12 bases match TRBD2. V lost 4 bases to trimming and J lost 3 bases; unmatched junction nucleotides: 7. The germline V gene encodes CDR1 SGHDN and CDR2 FVKESK. CDR3 size: 16 residues. CDR3 nucleotide sequence: TGTGCCAGCAGCCCTTTTCAGACTAGCGGGAGCTACGAGCAGTACTTC. Its translation: CASSPFQTSGSYEQYF.